Following are 5 T cell receptor beta chains from one sample sequenced in a study of T cells after posttransplantation cyclophosphamide. Assay: immunoSEQ multiplex PCR; the TCRdb copy retains only in-frame clones and omits some. The sample holds about 38,000 clones, and no clone turns up only once. Sample: PBMCs. All receptors come from a man aged 45 to 65 in good health, CMV-negative, and a related stem cell transplant donor.

This clone was counted ten times or more. The chain has TRBV12-5 and TRBJ1-5; D not resolved. The length of the CDR3 is 16 residues. Germline V gene sequence: CDR1 LGHNT, CDR2 FRNRAP. Deletions cut 8 bases from V and 2 bases from J, with 19 bases between. The CDR3 DNA is TGTGCTAGTAGCCCTAGGGAGGTAACGGGCAATCAGCCCCAGCATTTT. This encodes CASSPREVTGNQPQHF.

This clone appeared many times. The chain links TRBV6-1 to TRBJ1-1; D is undetermined. Trimming shortened V by 3 bases and J by 11 bases, and 13 bases separated the two germline ends. The CDR3 is 12 residues long. CDR1 MNHNS and CDR2 SASEGT come from the germline V gene. This chain's CDR3 is CASSDRLSPAFF. Here the CDR3 DNA reads TGTGCCAGCAGTGATCGACTATCCCCCGCTTTCTTT.

This clone was counted a few times. The chain recombines TRBV9 with TRBJ2-1; the match to TRBD2 covers 8 bases. The CDR3 loop spans 13 amino acids. Trimming took 3 bases from V and 15 from J; bases not matched to a gene: 11. Germline V gene data show CDR1 as SGDLS and CDR2 as YYNGEE. The CDR3 region is CASSGTPGLDRFF. CDR3 bases: TGTGCCAGCAGCGGGACTCCGGGACTAGATCGGTTCTTC.

In its sample, this clone was seen many times. This sequence joins TRBV10-3 and TRBJ2-7, with D hard to call. CDR3 size: 14 residues. Trimming took 0 bases from V and 4 from J, leaving 10 bases between them. CDR1 ENHRY and CDR2 SYGVKD come from the germline V gene. The CDR3 loop is CAISESGRLYEQYF. The CDR3 coding sequence is TGTGCCATCAGTGAGTCGGGCCGGTTGTACGAGCAGTACTTC.

The table lists this clone with many counts. The rearrangement joins TRBV5-1 to TRBJ2-7, with TRBD1 matching over 7 bases. Germline assignment: CDR1 SGHRS and CDR2 YFSETQ. With V trimmed by 1 base and J by 4 bases, 5 bases remained unmatched. The CDR3 has 14 residues. This CDR3 is CASSLPGQLYEQYF. The CDR3 bases are TGCGCCAGCAGCTTGCCGGGACAGTTGTACGAGCAGTACTTC.